The 17 T cell receptor beta chains below come from one sample, sequenced in a study of OX40 agonist ivuxolimab in advanced cancers. Method: immunoSEQ multiplex PCR; TCRdb's copy keeps in-frame clones and lacks some. The sample comprises 50,000 to 60,000 clones, 79% of which are singletons, and over 1% rests with the top ten. The sequencing here drew on CD4+ or CD8+ T cells sorted from blood, taken in a trial of the OX40 agonist ivuxolimab. Source of these receptors: an adult with an advanced solid tumor such as melanoma, head and neck, liver or kidney cancer.

In its sample, this clone was seen a few times. CDR3 amino acids: CASSSATGYTEAFF. The CDR3 DNA reads TGTGCCAGCAGCAGCGCAACAGGGTACACTGAAGCTTTCTTT. This chain links TRBV7-8 with TRBJ1-1; D possibly corresponds to TRBD1 (6 bases). CDR1 and CDR2 from the germline V gene are SGHVS and FQNEAQ. Trimming removed 5 bases at V and 3 bases at J, with 13 bases between. This CDR3 comprises 14 residues.

This clone showed up just once. The rearrangement uses TRBV7-3 and TRBJ1-1; D is uncertain. The V end was cut by 6 bases, the J end by 5 bases, with 13 bases between. The germline CDR1 and CDR2 sequences are SGHTA and FQGTGA. This CDR3 is built from 13 residues. The CDR3 is CASSQTRGTEAFF. The CDR3, as DNA: TGTGCCAGCAGTCAGACCCGGGGAACTGAAGCTTTCTTT.

This sequence joins TRBV4-1 and TRBJ2-5, with unresolved D. Germline CDR1 MGHRA, CDR2 YSYEKL. The CDR3 consists of 13 residues. The germline V and J ends were trimmed by 4 bases and 4 bases, with 10 bases remaining between them. CDR3 DNA: TGCGCCAGCAGCCGGATTATTGGAGAGACCCAGTACTTC. This sequence encodes CASSRIIGETQYF.

V gene TRBV11-2 combines with J gene TRBJ1-4, with no clear D. The germline V gene has CDR1 SGHAT and CDR2 FQNNGV. The V gene lost 7 bases and the J gene lost 1 base, with 13 bases spanning the gap. The CDR3 is 15 residues long. The CDR3 nucleotides are TGTGCCAGCACCCCGCTTGGAGGAACTAATGAAAAACTGTTTTTT. This codes for CASTPLGGTNEKLFF.

This sequence joins TRBV5-1 and TRBJ2-7; TRBD2 matches at 11 bases. Germline V CDR1 and CDR2: SGHRS, YFSETQ. The CDR3 is 15 residues long. J lost 6 bases, V lost 0 bases, and 5 bases had no gene match. The CDR3, as DNA: TGCGCCAGCAGCTTGGCCCCTAGCGGGAGGTCCGAGCAGTACTTC. Amino acids: CASSLAPSGRSEQYF.

This chain connects TRBV19 to TRBJ1-5; D is unresolved. This CDR3 spans 16 amino acids. From germline, CDR1 is LNHDA and CDR2 SQIVND (reference sequence). Between the trimmed V and J ends, which lost 5 bases and 0 bases, there was a span of 14 bases. CDR3 protein: CASSPRMTNSNQPQHF. CDR3 in DNA: TGTGCCAGTAGTCCTCGGATGACGAATAGCAATCAGCCCCAGCATTTT.

The chain joins TRBV11-2 to TRBJ2-2; D not certain. There are 14 residues in the CDR3. Germline V gene data show CDR1 as SGHAT and CDR2 as FQNNGV. The V gene lost 4 bases and the J gene lost 7 bases, with 13 bases spanning the gap. The CDR3 sequence: CASSSAGASGELFF. CDR3 DNA: TGTGCCAGCAGCTCTGCAGGCGCAAGCGGGGAGCTGTTTTTT.

The chain is built from TRBV2 and TRBJ2-3; 9 positions match TRBD1. Trimming removed 4 bases from V and 1 base from J; junction bases left unmatched: 15. Germline V gives CDR1 SNHLY, CDR2 FYNNEI. The CDR3 loop spans 19 amino acids. This chain's CDR3 is CASSVRSSGTGSGTDTQYF. CDR3 bases: TGTGCCAGCAGTGTCAGGAGTTCCGGGACAGGGAGCGGCACAGATACGCAGTATTTT.

The CDR3 region has the DNA TGTGCCAGCAGCCAAGACAGGTCCTCCTACGAGCAGTACTTC. This encodes CASSQDRSSYEQYF. The chain combines TRBV4-2 with TRBJ2-7, with unresolved D. Germline CDR1 reads LGHNA; CDR2 reads YNFKEQ. V was trimmed by 0 bases and J by 0 bases, leaving 6 bases between them. The CDR3 consists of 14 residues.

The J gene is TRBJ1-5, the V gene TRBV7-9; D possibly corresponds to TRBD1 (5 bases). CDR1 SEHNR and CDR2 FQNEAQ come from the germline V gene (reference sequence). V was cut by 0 bases and J by 9 bases, with 12 bases left in between. This CDR3 comprises 14 residues. CDR3 in DNA: TGTGCCAGCAGCTTAGCGGGGGACTTGGGGCCCCAGCATTTT. Translating it yields CASSLAGDLGPQHF.

The V call is TRBV5-1, the J call TRBJ2-1, with 16 bases lining up with TRBD2. This CDR3 comprises 16 residues. V gave up 5 bases and J gave up 6 bases; unmatched junction bases: 5. The V gene's germline CDR1 is SGHRS and CDR2 YFSETQ. This CDR3 is CASSKGLAGGPNEQFF. The CDR3 nucleotides are TGCGCCAGCAGTAAGGGACTAGCGGGGGGGCCCAATGAGCAGTTCTTC.

The chain links TRBV27 to TRBJ2-7, with no clear D. V lost 2 bases, J lost 5 bases, and 7 bases lay in between. Germline CDR1 and CDR2: MNHEY and SMNVEV (reference sequence). The CDR3 has 12 amino acids. CDR3 in amino acids: CASSLEKNEQYF. The CDR3 DNA reads TGTGCCAGCAGTTTAGAGAAGAACGAGCAGTACTTC.

The chain uses TRBV11-3 and TRBJ2-5; D may match TRBD1 or TRBD2 (5 bases each). Looked up from germline, CDR1 is SGHNT and CDR2 is YENEEA. The CDR3 covers 17 residues. V lost 5 bases, J lost 5 bases, and 24 bases lay in between. The CDR3 here is CASSQSRDALSGETQYF. CDR3 sequence (DNA): TGTGCCAGCAGCCAATCCAGGGACGCCCTCTCGGGGGAGACCCAGTACTTC. The full variable domain, in which reference TRBV11-3 and TRBJ2-5 provide the parts outside the CDR3, is EAGVVQSPRYKIIEKKQPVAFWCNPISGHNTLYWYLQNLGQGPELLIRYENEEAVDDSQLPKDRFSAERLKGVDSTLKIQPAELGDSAVYLCASSQSRDALSGETQYFGPGTRLLVL.

J is TRBJ1-5 and V is TRBV2, with unresolved D. This CDR3 has 14 residues. Per germline, CDR1 SNHLY and CDR2 FYNNEI. V lost 8 bases and J 0 bases, leaving 11 bases between the germline ends. The CDR3 DNA reads TGTGCCAGCTCCGGAGGGAATAGCAATCAGCCCCAGCATTTT. This gives the protein CASSGGNSNQPQHF.

The chain couples TRBV6-5 to TRBJ2-1; TRBD2 matches at 15 bases. J was trimmed by 6 bases and V by 6 bases; bases with no gene match: 3. This CDR3 comprises 15 residues. Germline V gene lookup returns CDR1 MNHEY and CDR2 SVGAGI. Here the CDR3 DNA reads TGTGCCAGCAGCTCGGGACTAGCGGGAGGCAATGAGCAGTTCTTC. Protein product: CASSSGLAGGNEQFF.

The chain has TRBV28 and TRBJ2-7; 9 bases align to TRBD2. The CDR3 length is 15 residues. V lost 5 bases and J lost 7; bases outside the gene matches: 12. Germline V gene lookup returns CDR1 MDHEN and CDR2 SYDVKM. DNA of the CDR3: TGTGCCAGCAGTCCCCGGACTAGCGTTACGAGGGAGCAGTACTTC. This sequence encodes CASSPRTSVTREQYF.

V and J are TRBV19 and TRBJ1-1; the D is unclear. With 3 bases removed from V and 0 bases from J, the gap between germline ends came to 8 bases. Per the germline V gene, CDR1 is LNHDA and CDR2 is SQIVND (reference sequence). The CDR3 loop spans 14 amino acids. DNA of the CDR3: TGTGCCAGTAGTATGCTCGACATGAACACTGAAGCTTTCTTT. Translation: CASSMLDMNTEAFF.